The rows below give T cell receptor beta chains drawn from one sample of a study of shared clonotypes between healthy human individuals. Some clones are missing from TCRdb's copy, which holds only in-frame ones; the method was immunoSEQ multiplex PCR. This sample carries nearly 1,000,000 clones, around 80% of them seen once, and the ten largest clones take over 1.3%. The sample comprised memory CD4+ T cells sorted from blood. The receptors stem from a man between 18 and 29 years old in good health. The CDR3 runs from the conserved cysteine through the conserved F or W. D genes are given only for firm matches. Clone size appears in some rows only: once, few, many, or a class for an expanded clone.

V gene	J gene	clone size	D gene	CDR3 DNA	CDR3 protein
TRBV6-1	TRBJ2-3	once	NA	TGTGCCAGCTCAACGGGAGTGTCCACAGATACGCAGTATTTT	CASSTGVSTDTQYF
TRBV18	TRBJ2-2	NA	NA	TGTGCCAGCTCCCGTGAACGCCCCGGGAACACCGGGGAGCTGTTTTTT	CASSRERPGNTGELFF
TRBV14	TRBJ1-4	NA	NA	TGTGCCAGCAGCCAAAATCGGGTACGGACGGGGGAAAAACTGTTTTTT	CASSQNRVRTGEKLFF
TRBV7-2	TRBJ2-3	many	NA	TGTGCCAGCAGCTTCGGGGCTAGCACAGATACGCAGTATTTT	CASSFGASTDTQYF
TRBV7-2	TRBJ1-2	once	NA	TGTGCCAGCAGCTTCGAAGAGACAAATTATGGCTACACCTTC	CASSFEETNYGYTF
TRBV9	TRBJ2-2	once	TRBD2	TGTGCCAGCAGCGTCGGGGGAGGGGACGCCGGGGAGCTGTTTTTT	CASSVGGGDAGELFF
TRBV5-1	TRBJ2-2	NA	TRBD2	TGCGCCAGCAGCCGAGCGCTAGCGGGAGTTACCGGGGAGCTGTTTTTT	CASSRALAGVTGELFF
TRBV5-1	TRBJ2-3	NA	NA	TGCGCCAGCAGCCCAAACCAGGGGGGGTCTAGCACAGATACGCAGTATTTT	CASSPNQGGSSTDTQYF
TRBV1	TRBJ2-1	once	NA	TGCACCAGCAGCCAAGATCAAAAGAGGTCCTACAATGAGCAGTTCTTC	CTSSQDQKRSYNEQFF
TRBV4-1	TRBJ1-2	NA	NA	TGCGCCAGCAGCCAGCCCCGGGGGGGGCTCGCTACAGGCTACACCTTC	CASSQPRGGLATGYTF
TRBV9	TRBJ2-3	NA	TRBD2	TGTGCCAGCAGCCCTGGACTAGCGGGAGGTGTCACAGATACGCAGTATTTT	CASSPGLAGGVTDTQYF
TRBV5-4	TRBJ2-2	NA	NA	TGTGCCAGCAGCTTGGATTTTAACCCCGGGGAGCTGTTTTTT	CASSLDFNPGELFF
TRBV6-6	TRBJ2-5	few	NA	TGTGCCAGCAGCCGACGAGGGGCTCAAGAGACCCAGTACTTC	CASSRRGAQETQYF
TRBV15	TRBJ1-2	NA	TRBD1	TGTGCCACCAGCAGAGCTCCGGGACAGGGGGCCGGTGGCTACACCTTC	CATSRAPGQGAGGYTF
TRBV18	TRBJ2-1	NA	NA	TGTGCCAGCTCACCATTAAAGGGGCTCGGCTCCTACAATGAGCAGTTCTTC	CASSPLKGLGSYNEQFF
TRBV18	TRBJ2-5	few	NA	TGTGCCAGCTCACCGAGTCAAGAGACCCAGTACTTC	CASSPSQETQYF
TRBV7-8	TRBJ1-5	NA	TRBD1	TGTGCCAGCAGCTTAGGGACAGGGAACAAACGCAATCAGCCCCAGCATTTT	CASSLGTGNKRNQPQHF
TRBV5-1	TRBJ1-6	NA	TRBD1	TGCGCCAGCAGCACCGGTTCCGGGACAGCTAATTCACCCCTCCACTTT	CASSTGSGTANSPLHF
TRBV6-6	TRBJ2-4	once	NA	TGTGCCAGCAGCGGACAGACACTAGCCAAAAACATTCAGTACTTC	CASSGQTLAKNIQYF
TRBV19	TRBJ2-5	NA	TRBD1	TGTGCCAGTAGCTACGGGACAGGGGGAATTGAGACCCAGTACTTC	CASSYGTGGIETQYF
TRBV28	TRBJ2-2	NA	TRBD1	TGTGCCAGCAGTTTAGTGAGGGGGCCCCGGGGGGAGCTGTTTTTT	CASSLVRGPRGELFF
TRBV29-1	TRBJ1-1	few	NA	TGCAGCGGGCGGAGGGGGAGGGACACTGAAGCTTTCTTT	CSGRRGRDTEAFF
TRBV4-3	TRBJ1-3	NA	NA	TGCGCCAGCAGCCAGGTACACAGCCCTGGAAACACCATATATTTT	CASSQVHSPGNTIYF
TRBV6-5	TRBJ1-1	NA	NA	TGTGCCAGCAGGAAACAGGGATCATTCACTGAAGCTTTCTTT	CASRKQGSFTEAFF
TRBV5-1	TRBJ2-1	NA	TRBD2	TGCGCCAGCAGGGAAGCTAGCGGAACCTACAATGAGCAGTTCTTC	CASREASGTYNEQFF
TRBV7-9	TRBJ2-3	few	NA	TGTGCCAGCAGCTCAACAGATACGCAGTATTTT	CASSSTDTQYF
TRBV5-1	TRBJ2-7	few	NA	TGCGCCAGCCGCGGACAATGGAGCTCCTACGAGCAGTACTTC	CASRGQWSSYEQYF
TRBV6-6	TRBJ2-5	NA	NA	TGTGCCAGCAGTCCTCAGGGTGTTTACCAAGAGACCCAGTACTTC	CASSPQGVYQETQYF
TRBV30	TRBJ1-5	NA	NA	TGTGCCTGGAGTGTACGGCGGGATAGCAATCAGCCCCAGCATTTT	CAWSVRRDSNQPQHF
TRBV6-5	TRBJ1-5	NA	TRBD1	TGTGCCAGCAGCGGGACAGGGGGCAATCAGCCCCAGCATTTT	CASSGTGGNQPQHF
TRBV4-3	TRBJ2-1	NA	NA	TGCGCCAGCAGCCGGCAAAGCTCCTACAATGAGCAGTTCTTC	CASSRQSSYNEQFF
TRBV4-3	TRBJ2-1	NA	TRBD2	TGCGCCAGCAGCCAACGGGGGGGGTCGGGTGAGCAGTTCTTC	CASSQRGGSGEQFF
TRBV2	TRBJ1-6	once	NA	TGTGCCAGAAATAACGGAGGGGTAGGTTCACCCCTCCACTTT	CARNNGGVGSPLHF
TRBV6-1	TRBJ1-2	NA	TRBD1	TGTGCCAGCTGGACAGGGATAAGTGATGGCTACACCTTC	CASWTGISDGYTF
TRBV7-2	TRBJ1-1	NA	NA	TGTGCCAGCAGCGTCCAGGAGAACACTGAAGCTTTCTTT	CASSVQENTEAFF
TRBV29-1	TRBJ1-1	NA	NA	TGCAGCGTTGGGGGGGTTCCCACTGAAGCTTTCTTT	CSVGGVPTEAFF
TRBV25-1	TRBJ1-1	few	NA	TGTGCCAGCAGTAACCCAGGGAGTTCTACTGAAGCTTTCTTT	CASSNPGSSTEAFF
TRBV11-3	TRBJ2-7	NA	NA	TGTGCCAGCAGCTTACAGGGCACCTACGAGCAGTACTTC	CASSLQGTYEQYF